The 20 T cell receptor beta chains given below trace back to one sample, sequenced in a study of response to subunit inactivated influenza vaccine. One entry per CDR3 protein, called by TCRdb with MiXCR from the RT-PCR reads. The sample has approximately 680,000 distinct CDR3 sequences, approximately 14% seen once; the top ten hold approximately 10%. The sample was PBMCs from blood, taken about 11 days after vaccination. The receptor set was obtained from a man aged 50 or older who received an inactivated influenza vaccine.

This clonotype was found a few times. This rearrangement joins TRBV24-1 to TRBJ2-7; TRBD2 is a possible D gene (5 bases). V gave up 3 bases and J gave up 6 bases, with 8 bases separating them. Germline V CDR1 and CDR2: KGHDR, SFDVKD. The CDR3 is 12 amino acids. For the CDR3, the DNA is TGTGCCACCAGTGATGACTACCGCGAGCAGTACTTC. Its protein product is CATSDDYREQYF.

This clonotype was observed at least ten times. This chain links TRBV3-1 with TRBJ1-5; the match to TRBD1 covers 8 bases. The V gene's germline CDR1 is LGHDT and CDR2 YNNKEL (reference sequence). The CDR3 runs to 16 residues. V was pared by 4 bases and J by 2 bases, with 7 bases of the junction left unmatched. DNA for the CDR3: TGTGCCAGCAGCCCCTGGGACAGGTTGGGCAATCAGCCCCAGCATTTT. Protein: CASSPWDRLGNQPQHF.

The V gene is TRBV12-3 or TRBV12-4, the J gene TRBJ2-7; D is undetermined. The V end was cut by 6 bases, the J end by 6 bases, with 12 bases between. CDR3 length equals 12 residues. The CDR3 reads CASSLEIGEQYF. CDR3 coding DNA: TGTGCCAGCAGCCTGGAGATAGGCGAGCAGTACTTC.

This clonotype was observed a handful of times. This sequence joins TRBV5-1 and TRBJ2-6; D gene uncertain. The CDR3 loop spans 16 amino acids. Germline V gene data show CDR1 as SGHRS and CDR2 as YFSETQ. V was trimmed by 1 base and J by 0 bases, leaving 8 bases between them. Here the CDR3 DNA reads TGCGCCAGCAGCTTGACGGCAGCCTCTGGGGCCAACGTCCTGACTTTC. Protein: CASSLTAASGANVLTF.

The V and J genes are TRBV4-1 and TRBJ1-1; 10 bases line up with TRBD1. V lost 3 bases and J lost 4; bases outside the gene matches: 5. The CDR3 runs to 15 residues. In germline, CDR1 is MGHRA, CDR2 YSYEKL. The DNA for the CDR3 is TGCGCCAGCAGCCACCCGGGACAGGGGAGCACTGAAGCTTTCTTT. Its protein is CASSHPGQGSTEAFF.

The chain has TRBV5-1 and TRBJ2-4; D may correspond to TRBD1 or TRBD2 (6 bases each). CDR1 is SGHRS and CDR2 is YFSETQ in the germline V gene. The CDR3 is made up of 15 amino acids. V was clipped by 1 base and J by 6 bases, with 14 bases between them. CDR3 nucleotides: TGCGCCAGCAGCTTGTGGGCGGGACATTTAAACATTCAGTACTTC. This codes for CASSLWAGHLNIQYF.

This sequence joins TRBV28 and TRBJ2-7; D not certain. This CDR3 spans 16 amino acids. Trimming took 7 bases from V and 1 from J, leaving 20 bases between them. The germline gives CDR1 MDHEN, CDR2 SYDVKM. The CDR3 nucleotides are TGTGCCAGCATCTCTTTAAGGGATCAAGGGTCCTACGAGCAGTACTTC. Amino acid sequence: CASISLRDQGSYEQYF.

The chain couples TRBV20-1 to TRBJ2-5; TRBD2 matches at 9 bases. V shed 7 bases, J shed 5 bases, and the junction held 14 bases outside the gene matches. The V gene's germline CDR1 is DFQATT and CDR2 SNEGSKA (reference sequence). The CDR3 runs to 15 residues. CDR3 protein: CSGRGSSGMWETQYF. CDR3 DNA sequence: TGCAGTGGCAGAGGGTCTAGCGGGATGTGGGAGACCCAGTACTTC.

The chain links TRBV2 to TRBJ2-2; tentative D call: TRBD2 (6 bases). The germline V gene encodes CDR1 SNHLY and CDR2 FYNNEI. The CDR3 loop spans 14 amino acids. Trimming cost V 7 bases and J 1 base, with 10 bases left between them. CDR3 DNA sequence: TGTGCCAGCACCGGGGGAGAGAACACCGGGGAGCTGTTTTTT. This codes for CASTGGENTGELFF.

J is TRBJ2-3 and V is TRBV20-1; maybe TRBD1 (5 bases). V was cut by 7 bases and J by 0 bases, with 11 bases left in between. Germline loops: CDR1 DFQATT, CDR2 SNEGSKA (reference sequence). The CDR3 totals 13 residues. The CDR3 protein is CSVVRESTDTQYF. CDR3 DNA: TGCAGTGTCGTCAGGGAAAGCACAGATACGCAGTATTTT.

This clonotype was observed a handful of times. This chain uses TRBV18 with TRBJ1-5; D uncertain. The CDR3 loop spans 18 amino acids. Germline CDR1 KGHSH, CDR2 LQKENI. V gave up 1 base and J gave up 1 base, with 17 bases separating them. CDR3 in DNA: TGTGCCAGCTCACCACTATCGCCGGGCGGCAAAAGCAATCAGCCCCAGCATTTT. Protein sequence: CASSPLSPGGKSNQPQHF.

This clonotype was counted a few times. This chain joins TRBV3-1 and TRBJ2-5; the match to TRBD2 covers 8 bases. The trim removed 1 base at V and 8 bases at J, leaving 9 bases unmatched. The germline V gene encodes CDR1 LGHDT and CDR2 YNNKEL (reference sequence). This CDR3 has 15 residues. CDR3 sequence: CASSQVVAGSGTQYF. The CDR3 DNA follows: TGTGCCAGCAGCCAAGTAGTAGCGGGATCCGGTACCCAGTACTTC.

The gene calls are TRBV5-1 and TRBJ2-7, with a possible D match to TRBD2 (6 bases). V was pared by 5 bases and J by 5 bases, with 20 bases between. This CDR3 region has 15 residues. Germline CDR1 is SGHRS and CDR2 is YFSETQ. The CDR3 DNA reads TGCGCCAGCAGTTTTGGTGAGGGACTTGGCAACGAGCAGTACTTC. Its translation is CASSFGEGLGNEQYF.

This clonotype was seen a handful of times. The rearrangement links TRBV20-1 to TRBJ2-3, with TRBD1 identical over 9 bases. CDR1 is DFQATT, CDR2 SNEGSKA, per germline (reference sequence). The junction had 9 bases not matched to a gene; V was cut back by 6 bases and J by 2 bases. The CDR3 runs to 15 residues. CDR3 sequence (DNA): TGCAGTGCCACCGGGACAGGGACCTCCACAGATACGCAGTATTTT. Protein product: CSATGTGTSTDTQYF.

The J gene is TRBJ2-2, the V gene TRBV7-2; 9 positions match TRBD2. The CDR3 sequence is 16 residues long. Germline assignment: CDR1 SGHTA and CDR2 FQGNSA. J lost 4 bases, V lost 2 bases, and 5 bases had no gene match. As DNA, the CDR3 is TGTGCCAGCAGCTTATTAGCGGGAGTGAGCACCGGGGAGCTGTTTTTT. The encoded protein is CASSLLAGVSTGELFF.

The chain has TRBV11-1 and TRBJ2-3, with D uncertain. The V gene's germline CDR1 is SGHAT and CDR2 FQDESV (reference sequence). The CDR3 is made up of 13 amino acids. V was pared by 2 bases and J by 10 bases, with 13 bases between. The CDR3 spells CASSLTPAMAQYF. The CDR3, as DNA: TGTGCCAGCAGCTTAACCCCGGCGATGGCGCAGTATTTT.

The chain links TRBV20-1 to TRBJ2-1, with 10 bases fitting TRBD2. The V gene's germline CDR1 is DFQATT and CDR2 SNEGSKA (reference sequence). J was trimmed by 7 bases and V by 0 bases; bases with no gene match: 15. The length of the CDR3 is 18 residues. The chain's CDR3 is CSARDPIHPSGSMNEQFF. DNA for the CDR3: TGCAGTGCTAGAGATCCCATACATCCTAGCGGGAGCATGAATGAGCAGTTCTTC.

This clonotype came up a few times. This chain uses TRBV7-9 with TRBJ2-5, with D perhaps matching TRBD1 (6 bases). The CDR3 is made up of 14 amino acids. Germline CDR1 SEHNR, CDR2 FQNEAQ (reference sequence). The V end lost 6 bases, the J end lost 0 bases, and 11 bases lay between the germline ends. CDR3 sequence reads: CASSFTGYQETQYF. The CDR3 DNA follows: TGTGCCAGCAGTTTTACAGGGTACCAAGAGACCCAGTACTTC.

The gene calls are TRBV10-3 and TRBJ2-7; D is perhaps TRBD1 or TRBD2 (5 bases each). CDR1 and CDR2 (germline): ENHRY, SYGVKD. This CDR3 is 14 amino acids long. The ends were cut back, 9 bases at V and 5 bases at J, with 20 bases in the middle. The CDR3 DNA reads TGTGCCATTAGTCCAAGCGGACACAGGAACGAGCAGTACTTC. It specifies CAISPSGHRNEQYF.

V is TRBV11-2 and J is TRBJ2-7; 9 nucleotides match TRBD1. V lost 6 bases and J lost 6; bases outside the gene matches: 6. This CDR3 spans 13 amino acids. Germline assignment: CDR1 SGHAT and CDR2 FQNNGV. The CDR3 protein is CASSSGTGLEQYF. As DNA, the CDR3 is TGTGCCAGCAGTTCCGGGACAGGGCTCGAGCAGTACTTC.